This is a list of T cell receptor beta chains from one sample in a study of shared clonotypes between healthy human individuals. The method was immunoSEQ multiplex PCR; TCRdb's version includes in-frame clones alone and lacks a portion of them. The table lists roughly 1,000,000 clones, about 84% of them singletons, with around 0.47% in the top ten. The sequencing input was memory CD4+ T cells from PBMCs. The origin of the receptors is a man between 18 and 29 years old in good health. Some clones in this sample may be carry-over from other donors' samples. The CDR3 runs from the conserved cysteine through the conserved F or W. The D gene is left open where the match is weak. Clone size is shown for a subset of rows, as once, few, many or a class of expanded clone.

>TRBJ1-2|-|TRBV28|-
TGTGCCAGCAGTTCCCCTCAGGGAGGCTACTATGGCTACACCTTC
CASSSPQGGYYGYTF
>TRBJ2-3|-|TRBV7-2|-
TGTGCCAGCAGCCAACAGGGAGACGTGGGCACAGATACGCAGTATTTT
CASSQQGDVGTDTQYF
>TRBJ2-7|TRBD2|TRBV18|-
TGTGCCAGCTCACCCGCGTTAGCGGGCAAGCTTTACGAGCAGTACTTC
CASSPALAGKLYEQYF
>TRBJ1-5|-|TRBV6-4|once
TGTGCCAGCAGTGATGGAGGAGGCAATCAGCCCCAGCATTTT
CASSDGGGNQPQHF
>TRBJ2-1|-|TRBV7-3|-
TGTGCCAGCAGCCCCTATGGGTCGACTAGTTCTCGTGAGCAGTTCTTC
CASSPYGSTSSREQFF
>TRBJ2-2|TRBD2|TRBV5-1|-
TGCGCCAGCAGCTTGGCCCCGGGGGGGAGAGTCGGCACCGGGGAGCTGTTTTTT
CASSLAPGGRVGTGELFF
>TRBJ2-7|TRBD1|TRBV4-3|-
TGCGCCAGCAGCCCCCAGGGGGCGCAAAGGCCCGAATTTTACGAGCAGTACTTC
CASSPQGAQRPEFYEQYF
>TRBJ2-1|TRBD2|TRBV11-2|few
TGTGCCAGCAGCTTTGGGAGGGCCTACAATGAGCAGTTCTTC
CASSFGRAYNEQFF
>TRBJ2-7|TRBD2|TRBV27|-
TGTGCCAGCAGTTTCGGGACTAGCGGGTTTTACGAGCAGTACTTC
CASSFGTSGFYEQYF
>TRBJ1-5|TRBD1|TRBV28|-
TGTGCCAGCAGTTTGGACAGGGTCAATCAGCCCCAGCATTTT
CASSLDRVNQPQHF
>TRBJ1-4|-|TRBV19|-
TGTGCCAGTAGTAGGGGGGCGCTTGAAAAACTGTTTTTT
CASSRGALEKLFF
>TRBJ2-4|TRBD2|TRBV6-8|-
TGTGCCAGCAGTCGGGGGCTAGCGGGTTCCCCCCCAACCCTAGCCAAAAACATTCAGTACTTC
CASSRGLAGSPPTLAKNIQYF
>TRBJ1-1|TRBD1|TRBV29-1|once
TGCAGCGTTGAAGGCGCCGGGACAGCGGCCATGAACACTGAAGCTTTCTTT
CSVEGAGTAAMNTEAFF
>TRBJ1-2|TRBD1|TRBV4-1|few
TGCGCCAGCAGTAGACAGGGAATTAACTATGGCTACACCTTC
CASSRQGINYGYTF
>TRBJ2-3|TRBD1|TRBV7-3|-
TGTGCCAGCAGCATCCAGGGACAGGGGGCCGGGGATACGCAGTATTTT
CASSIQGQGAGDTQYF
>TRBJ2-1|-|TRBV6-5|-
TGTGCCAGCAGTCCCTCGGGGAACTCCTACAATGAGCAGTTCTTC
CASSPSGNSYNEQFF
>TRBJ2-1|TRBD2|TRBV30|-
TGTGCCTGGAGTTTCGGACTAGCGGGAATCGGGGAGCAGTTCTTC
CAWSFGLAGIGEQFF
>TRBJ2-1|-|TRBV9|-
TGTGCCAGCAGCGTAGTGGGGACGCCCTACAATGAGCAGTTCTTC
CASSVVGTPYNEQFF
>TRBJ2-3|-|TRBV5-1|-
TGCGCCAGCAGCCCTGGACTATCCCAATACACAGATACGCAGTATTTT
CASSPGLSQYTDTQYF
>TRBJ1-2|-|TRBV7-2|-
TGTGCCAGCAGCCCCGACAAGAACTATGGCTACACCTTC
CASSPDKNYGYTF
>TRBJ1-1|-|TRBV2|-
TGTGCCACTGGGGGGGCAGTGAACACTGAAGCTTTCTTT
CATGGAVNTEAFF
>TRBJ2-1|TRBD2|TRBV4-1|-
TGCGCCAGCAGCCACTATGGACTAGCGCGGAATGAGCAGTTCTTC
CASSHYGLARNEQFF
>TRBJ2-3|TRBD2|TRBV30|-
TGTGCCTGCAGTCCCCGGGGGGTATCCACAGATACGCAGTATTTT
CACSPRGVSTDTQYF
>TRBJ2-2|-|TRBV7-2|-
TGTGCCAGCAGCCTCTGGGGCGGGGAGCTGTTTTTT
CASSLWGGELFF
>TRBJ1-5|-|TRBV28|-
TGTGCCAGCAGTCCACCGACAGGAGGCAATCAGCCCCAGCATTTT
CASSPPTGGNQPQHF
>TRBJ1-2|TRBD1|TRBV6-5|-
TGTGCCAGCAGTGCCCGGACAGGTGGCTACACCTTC
CASSARTGGYTF
>TRBJ2-7|TRBD1|TRBV7-2|-
TGTGCCAGCAGCCGGACAGGAGATGACACCTACGAGCAGTACTTC
CASSRTGDDTYEQYF
>TRBJ2-3|TRBD2|TRBV27|-
TGTGCCAGCAGACCCGGGAGGGCGGCGCGGGCCACAGATACGCAGTATTTT
CASRPGRAARATDTQYF
>TRBJ2-2|-|TRBV15|-
TGTGCCACCAGCAGAGATATAGGGTACACCGGGGAGCTGTTTTTT
CATSRDIGYTGELFF
>TRBJ2-1|-|TRBV6-6|-
TGTGCCAGCGGACCCTTGGACAGCTCCTACAATGAGCAGTTCTTC
CASGPLDSSYNEQFF
>TRBJ1-2|-|TRBV18|-
TGTGCCAGCTCACCACCGTCAGGGTTTGGCTATGGCTACACCTTC
CASSPPSGFGYGYTF
>TRBJ2-3|TRBD2|TRBV2|-
TGTGCCAGCAGCGCTATACTAGCGGGGGACCGTGACCGCAGCACAGATACGCAGTATTTT
CASSAILAGDRDRSTDTQYF
>TRBJ2-7|-|TRBV6-1|once
TGTGCCAGCGGTGTGGCTAGCGAATACTCCGAGCAGTACTTC
CASGVASEYSEQYF
>TRBJ2-7|-|TRBV5-5|-
TGTGCCAGCAACCACGGAGGCTACGAGCAGTACTTC
CASNHGGYEQYF
>TRBJ2-6|-|TRBV7-3|-
TGTGCCAGCAGCTCTCAGCCTGGGGCCAACGTCCTGACTTTC
CASSSQPGANVLTF
>TRBJ2-5|TRBD2|TRBV28|-
TGTGCCAGCAGTCCGGCGGGAGAAACAAAAGAGACCCAGTACTTC
CASSPAGETKETQYF
>TRBJ2-3|TRBD2|TRBV9|-
TGTGCCAGCAGCGCCACTAGCGGGAGGACAGATACGCAGTATTTT
CASSATSGRTDTQYF
>TRBJ2-4|TRBD2|TRBV14|once
TGTGCCAGCAGCCAAATAACGGCGGGGGTAGCCAAAAACATTCAGTACTTC
CASSQITAGVAKNIQYF
>TRBJ2-1|TRBD2|TRBV2|-
TGTGCCAGCAGTACTGTAAATAGCGGGAGGGCCTACAATGAGCAGTTCTTC
CASSTVNSGRAYNEQFF
>TRBJ1-4|TRBD1|TRBV7-2|-
TGTGCCAGCAGCTTTACAGGGGGCGGTGAAAAACTGTTTTTT
CASSFTGGGEKLFF
>TRBJ1-1|-|TRBV6-6|-
TGTGCCAGCAGTATCAGACAGAACACTGAAGCTTTCTTT
CASSIRQNTEAFF
>TRBJ2-1|TRBD2|TRBV9|once
TGTGCCAGCAGCCCCCCAAGAAGTAGCGGGAGAGACAATGAGCAGTTCTTC
CASSPPRSSGRDNEQFF
>TRBJ2-2|-|TRBV28|once
TGTGCCAGCAGCACTGGGGGGAATACCGGGGAGCTGTTTTTT
CASSTGGNTGELFF
>TRBJ1-1|-|TRBV6-5|few
TGTGCCAGCAGTCGAGCGACAGGTGAAGCTTTCTTT
CASSRATGEAFF
>TRBJ2-5|TRBD2|TRBV18|-
TGTGCCAGCTCACCACCGCCTTCGAGCGGGAGGTCAAAAGAGACCCAGTACTTC
CASSPPPSSGRSKETQYF
>TRBJ2-2|-|TRBV2|-
TGTGCCAGCAGTCTTAGGGCCGGCGGGGAGCTGTTTTTT
CASSLRAGGELFF
>TRBJ2-5|TRBD2|TRBV10-2|-
TGCGCCAGCAGGAGTCTAGCGGGAGGGCTGAGCTTCCAAGAGACCCAGTACTTC
CASRSLAGGLSFQETQYF
>TRBJ2-3|TRBD2|TRBV30|-
TGTGCCTGGGGGACTAGCGGAGATACGCAGTATTTT
CAWGTSGDTQYF
>TRBJ2-3|TRBD1|TRBV7-2|-
TGTGCCAGCCGAGGGAGTAGGACAGGGGGGTCGTCGCAGTATTTT
CASRGSRTGGSSQYF